This TCR beta chain was obtained from a study of cytomegalovirus exposure and HLA in healthy donors. Findings of the study overall: Later analysis found that TCR beta chains associated with HLA were more clonally expanded than other, equally common chains. Common viral pathogens were later found to be apparently linked to several of the most significant clusters. Under in vitro conditions, three CMV-associated chains were confirmed as specific for CMV antigens.

V gave up 2 bases and J gave up 4 bases; unmatched junction bases: 10. Per the germline V gene, CDR1 is SGHAT and CDR2 is FQNNGV. The CDR3 loop spans 17 amino acids. On this clone itself: Antigen: not known.

PCR involved 60 Vbeta and 13 Jbeta primers. Repertoires were generated with immunoSEQ multiplex PCR, while TCRdb's copy carries only in-frame clones and drops some. Among about 180,000 clones listed, about 80% were seen once. Sample: PBMCs. The rearrangement joins TRBV11-2 to TRBJ2-2; 7 positions agree with TRBD1. The source of this sequence is a woman aged 30 to 39 in good health and CMV-seronegative. CDR3 region: CASSLNGQGDGTGELFF. In nucleotides, the CDR3 is TGTGCCAGCAGCTTAAACGGTCAGGGGGATGGCACCGGGGAGCTGTTTTTT.